This is a list of T cell receptor beta chains from one sample in a study of PD-L1 blockade in urothelial cancer. TCRdb's table, derived via immunoSEQ multiplex PCR, lists solely in-frame clones and lacks some. The sample has fewer than 45,000 clones, roughly four fifths seen once. Sequencing was performed on PBMCs, taken around atezolizumab (anti-PD-L1) treatment. These receptors were obtained from a man in his sixties or seventies with urothelial cancer. Each CDR3 is given with its conserved first and last residue. The order of the fields is V gene, clone size, J gene, D gene, CDR3 protein, CDR3 DNA. The D gene is left open where the match is weak. The listing skips clone size in some rows; elsewhere it reads once, few, many or a size class.

V: TRBV10-3
size: NA
J: TRBJ1-1
D: NA
CDR3: CAISDRVGAEAFF
DNA: TGTGCCATCAGTGACCGGGTTGGAGCTGAAGCTTTCTTT

V: TRBV7-2
size: few
J: TRBJ1-1
D: NA
CDR3: CASSFYGTEAFF
DNA: TGTGCCAGCAGCTTTTACGGCACTGAAGCTTTCTTT

V: TRBV5-1
size: NA
J: TRBJ2-7
D: TRBD1
CDR3: CASSPGGQGNYEQYF
DNA: TGCGCCAGCAGCCCGGGGGGACAGGGAAACTACGAGCAGTACTTC

V: TRBV10-3
size: NA
J: TRBJ1-4
D: NA
CDR3: CAISESGTAGEKLFF
DNA: TGTGCCATCAGTGAGTCGGGCACGGCAGGGGAAAAACTGTTTTTT

V: TRBV29-1
size: NA
J: TRBJ1-5
D: TRBD1
CDR3: CSVADRNQPQHF
DNA: TGCAGCGTCGCGGACAGGAATCAGCCCCAGCATTTT

V: TRBV6-1
size: NA
J: TRBJ2-5
D: TRBD2
CDR3: CASSDPEAGAKETQYF
DNA: TGTGCCAGCAGTGACCCGGAGGCGGGAGCGAAGGAGACCCAGTACTTC

V: TRBV2
size: NA
J: TRBJ2-7
D: NA
CDR3: CASSVVTYEQYF
DNA: TGTGCCAGCAGTGTCGTTACCTACGAGCAGTACTTC

V: TRBV2
size: NA
J: TRBJ2-5
D: NA
CDR3: CASMGGAETQYF
DNA: TGTGCCAGCATGGGGGGAGCGGAGACCCAGTACTTC

V: TRBV4-1
size: few
J: TRBJ1-1
D: TRBD1
CDR3: CASSQVTGGNTEAFF
DNA: TGCGCCAGCAGCCAAGTGACAGGGGGAAACACTGAAGCTTTCTTT

V: TRBV18
size: once
J: TRBJ2-5
D: TRBD1
CDR3: CASSSAGQGGTQYF
DNA: TGTGCCAGCTCTTCGGCGGGACAGGGCGGGACCCAGTACTTC

V: TRBV11-3
size: NA
J: TRBJ2-1
D: NA
CDR3: CASSGGPEYNEQFF
DNA: TGTGCCAGCAGCGGCGGGCCCGAATACAATGAGCAGTTCTTC

V: TRBV5-1
size: NA
J: TRBJ2-1
D: NA
CDR3: CASSLQGFDEQFF
DNA: TGCGCCAGCAGCTTACAGGGTTTCGATGAGCAGTTCTTC

V: TRBV2
size: NA
J: TRBJ1-4
D: NA
CDR3: CASKYSIATNEKLFF
DNA: TGTGCCAGCAAATACAGCATTGCAACTAATGAAAAACTGTTTTTT